The 30 T cell receptor beta chains reported below all come from one sample, sequenced in a study of T cells after yellow fever vaccination. TCRdb re-called the 5' RACE reads with MiXCR, one entry per CDR3 protein. The profile shows some 350,000 distinct CDR3 sequences, over 8% of them singletons. Specimen: PBMCs, collected on the day of the first yellow fever vaccination. These TCRs come from a man in his late teens or twenties who received the YFV17D yellow fever vaccine.

This clonotype was seen ten or more times. The chain recombines TRBV20-1 with TRBJ2-1, with 8 positions matching TRBD2. J lost 7 bases, V lost 7 bases, and 12 bases had no gene match. Germline loops: CDR1 DFQATT, CDR2 SNEGSKA (reference sequence). The CDR3 has 14 amino acids. CDR3 bases: TGCAGTGGTATGGCGGGGGGCGTAGGTAATGAGCAGTTCTTC. This codes for CSGMAGGVGNEQFF.

This clonotype showed up many times. The V call is TRBV5-1, the J call TRBJ2-7; D unresolved. The CDR3 extends over 14 amino acids. The V and J ends lost 6 bases and 1 base respectively, with 14 bases between them. The germline V gene encodes CDR1 SGHRS and CDR2 YFSETQ. CDR3 nucleotide sequence: TGCGCCAGCAACCTCGGTGGGGTATCCTACGAGCAGTACTTC. It codes for CASNLGGVSYEQYF.

J is TRBJ2-7 and V is TRBV9; 9 bases line up with TRBD2. This CDR3 comprises 15 residues. J was trimmed by 3 bases and V by 3 bases; bases with no gene match: 7. Germline lookup yields CDR1 SGDLS and CDR2 YYNGEE. Here the CDR3 DNA reads TGTGCCAGCAGCGCCGCTAGCGGGGTTAGCTACGAGCAGTACTTC. This encodes CASSAASGVSYEQYF.

The CDR3 sequence is CATSDPAGTGQSNTGELFF. The CDR3 nucleotides are TGTGCCACCAGTGACCCCGCAGGTACAGGACAATCGAACACCGGGGAGCTGTTTTTT. The chain has TRBV24-1 and TRBJ2-2; D is perhaps TRBD1 (5 bases). V was pared by 4 bases and J by 0 bases, with 20 bases between. Germline loops: CDR1 KGHDR, CDR2 SFDVKD. The CDR3 length is 19 residues.

The chain has TRBV7-7 and TRBJ2-3, with 7 bases matching TRBD2. CDR3 length: 12 residues. Germline CDR1 and CDR2: SSHAT and FNYEAQ (reference sequence). V lost 5 bases to trimming and J lost 7 bases; unmatched junction nucleotides: 3. The CDR3 nucleotides read TGTGCCAGCAGCCCGGGGGGTTATACGCAGTATTTT. Protein product: CASSPGGYTQYF.

V and J are TRBV5-1 and TRBJ1-5; weak D call: TRBD1 (5 bases). Trimming removed 4 bases at V and 3 bases at J, with 17 bases between. The CDR3 has 16 residues. From germline, CDR1 is SGHRS and CDR2 YFSETQ. CDR3 in amino acids: CASSHEPRELNQPQHF. The CDR3 DNA follows: TGCGCCAGCAGCCACGAACCCAGGGAACTCAATCAGCCCCAGCATTTT.

This clonotype was counted between two and nine times. The chain has TRBV28 and TRBJ1-2; no firm D call. Germline V lookup: CDR1 MDHEN, CDR2 SYDVKM. Trimming took 2 bases from V and 7 from J, leaving 8 bases between them. CDR3 length equals 12 residues. CDR3 coding DNA: TGTGCCAGCAGTTTACGGCAGCCTGGCTACACCTTC. Protein product: CASSLRQPGYTF.

The chain recombines TRBV7-3 with TRBJ2-5, with TRBD2 matching 13 bases. The CDR3 sequence is 16 residues long. Germline CDR1 SGHTA, CDR2 FQGTGA. V gave up 5 bases and J gave up 1 base; unmatched junction bases: 4. CDR3 coding DNA: TGTGCCAGCAGCACCCGACTAGCGGGGGGCCAAGAGACCCAGTACTTC. It yields the protein CASSTRLAGGQETQYF.

The J gene is TRBJ2-5, the V gene TRBV4-1; possible D gene TRBD2, 6 bases. Germline CDR1 is MGHRA and CDR2 is YSYEKL. Trimming removed 3 bases from V and 5 bases from J, with 16 bases in between. The CDR3 loop spans 15 amino acids. The CDR3: CASSQAGSGWETQYF. The CDR3 bases are TGCGCCAGCAGCCAGGCCGGTAGCGGCTGGGAGACCCAGTACTTC.

This clonotype has ten or more counts. The chain has TRBV12-3 or TRBV12-4 and TRBJ2-7, with D perhaps assigned TRBD1 or TRBD2 (6 bases each). Between the trimmed V and J ends, which lost 4 bases and 5 bases, there was a span of 18 bases. The CDR3 spans 15 residues. The CDR3 protein is CASSSPLEGGDEQYF. Here the CDR3 DNA reads TGTGCCAGCAGTTCCCCCCTAGAGGGGGGTGACGAGCAGTACTTC.

The V gene is TRBV5-1, the J gene TRBJ2-1, with 8 bases identical to TRBD2. Germline CDR1 reads SGHRS; CDR2 reads YFSETQ. The CDR3 has 14 residues. V gave up 2 bases and J gave up 8 bases; unmatched junction bases: 6. CDR3 bases: TGCGCCAGCAGCTTCGGGACTAGTATGGATGAGCAGTTCTTC. Translating it yields CASSFGTSMDEQFF.

This clonotype was counted only a few times. V gene TRBV4-1 combines with J gene TRBJ1-1, with D possibly being TRBD1 (6 bases). CDR1 and CDR2 (germline): MGHRA, YSYEKL. The V gene lost 2 bases and the J gene lost 9 bases, with 16 bases spanning the gap. The CDR3 contains 14 residues. CDR3 amino acids: CASSQPLGQGKAFF. The CDR3 DNA reads as TGCGCCAGCAGCCAACCACTCGGCCAGGGGAAAGCTTTCTTT.

This clonotype is medium-sized in the sample. This chain links TRBV7-3 with TRBJ2-1, with 11 positions matching TRBD1. Trimming at V came to 5 bases and at J to 3 bases, leaving 3 bases not matched to a gene. The CDR3 runs to 15 residues. The germline V gene has CDR1 SGHTA and CDR2 FQGTGA. The CDR3 reads CASSPGTGGYNEQFF. CDR3 sequence (DNA): TGTGCCAGCAGCCCCGGGACAGGGGGCTACAATGAGCAGTTCTTC.

This clonotype was recorded many times. The chain employs TRBV4-1 and TRBJ2-1; D is unclear. Germline values: CDR1 MGHRA, CDR2 YSYEKL. V lost 4 bases and J 3 bases, leaving 13 bases between the germline ends. The CDR3 spans 15 residues. CDR3: CASSPPDSGYNEQFF. DNA of the CDR3: TGCGCCAGCAGCCCACCAGACTCAGGCTACAATGAGCAGTTCTTC.

The rearrangement uses TRBV7-3 and TRBJ1-4; no clear D. Looked up from germline, CDR1 is SGHTA and CDR2 is FQGTGA. The V gene lost 6 bases and the J gene lost 7 bases, with 9 bases spanning the gap. CDR3 length: 12 residues. The CDR3 region has the DNA TGTGCCAGCAGTCCGGCATTTGAAAAACTGTTTTTT. Translating gives CASSPAFEKLFF.

The chain employs TRBV7-9 and TRBJ2-1; D unresolved. Trimming stripped 5 bases from V and 7 bases from J, with 15 bases between. CDR3 length equals 14 residues. From germline, CDR1 is SEHNR and CDR2 FQNEAQ (reference sequence). In DNA, the CDR3 is TGTGCCAGCAGCCCGACGTTGAGTGTGAATGAGCAGTTCTTC. Residues: CASSPTLSVNEQFF.

The CDR3, as DNA: TGTGCCAGTAGCCCCCAGGGGGGGGGGGAGCAGTTCTTC. Translated: CASSPQGGGEQFF. The chain links TRBV19 to TRBJ2-1; D may match TRBD1 or TRBD2 (7 bases each). V shed 6 bases and J shed 10 bases, with 16 bases lying between them. The CDR3 consists of 13 residues. From germline, CDR1 is LNHDA and CDR2 SQIVND (reference sequence).

This clonotype was detected once. The chain links TRBV5-1 to TRBJ2-2; D might be TRBD1 or TRBD2, each matching 5 bases. The CDR3 is 16 residues long. CDR1 is SGHRS and CDR2 is YFSETQ in the germline V gene. V shed 2 bases and J shed 4 bases, with 15 bases lying between them. Here the CDR3 DNA reads TGCGCCAGCAGCTTTGGCCAGGGACCCTTCACCGGGGAGCTGTTTTTT. Its protein is CASSFGQGPFTGELFF.

Only a few counts were recorded for this clonotype. The gene calls are TRBV4-2 and TRBJ2-5; 9 bases map to TRBD2. The trim removed 1 base at V and 3 bases at J, leaving 3 bases unmatched. The CDR3 has 15 residues. Germline V gives CDR1 LGHNA, CDR2 YNFKEQ. The CDR3 is CASSQGASGEETQYF. DNA for the CDR3: TGTGCCAGCAGCCAAGGAGCTAGCGGGGAAGAGACCCAGTACTTC.

In this sample, this clonotype turned up many times. The J gene is TRBJ2-5, the V gene TRBV20-1; a weak D match, TRBD2 (6 bases). CDR3 size: 14 residues. Germline-derived CDR1 and CDR2 are DFQATT and SNEGSKA (reference sequence). V was pared by 0 bases and J by 1 base, with 9 bases between. The CDR3 spells CSAREVRGQETQYF. DNA for the CDR3: TGCAGTGCTAGAGAGGTGCGGGGCCAAGAGACCCAGTACTTC.

This clonotype showed up just once. This chain joins TRBV2 and TRBJ1-1; a possible D gene is TRBD1 (6 bases). The CDR3 length is 18 residues. Trimming shortened V by 5 bases and J by 2 bases, and 24 bases separated the two germline ends. Germline V CDR1 and CDR2: SNHLY, FYNNEI. The CDR3 spells CASSFPTTGGMVNTEAFF. CDR3 sequence (DNA): TGTGCCAGCAGTTTCCCCACTACTGGGGGCATGGTTAACACTGAAGCTTTCTTT. The entire variable domain, with the rest obtained from reference TRBV2 and TRBJ1-1, is as follows: EPEVTQTPSHQVTQMGQEVILRCVPISNHLYFYWYRQILGQKVEFLVSFYNNEISEKSEIFDDQFSVERPDGSNFTLKIRSTKLEDSAMYFCASSFPTTGGMVNTEAFFGQGTRLTVV.

This clonotype appeared a few times. This sequence joins TRBV5-1 and TRBJ2-3; 10 bases are a match to TRBD2. The CDR3 is 16 residues long. V dropped 4 bases and J dropped 7; count of bases not matched to a gene: 12. From germline, CDR1 is SGHRS and CDR2 YFSETQ. CDR3 sequence: CASSALVAGGTYTQYF. For the CDR3, the DNA is TGCGCCAGCAGCGCCCTTGTAGCGGGGGGAACCTATACGCAGTATTTT.

The chain recombines TRBV5-4 with TRBJ2-3; D unresolved. This CDR3 has 13 residues. Trimming took 0 bases from V and 4 from J, leaving 6 bases between them. Germline V gene data show CDR1 as SGHNT and CDR2 as YYREEE (reference sequence). CDR3 sequence: CASSLGDADTQYF. The CDR3, as DNA: TGTGCCAGCAGCTTGGGGGATGCAGATACGCAGTATTTT.

At least ten counts were recorded for this clonotype. V usage is TRBV5-5 and J usage is TRBJ2-1, with D tentatively TRBD1 (5 bases). Trimming cost V 5 bases and J 0 bases, with 12 bases left between them. From germline, CDR1 is SGHKS and CDR2 YYEKEE (reference sequence). This CDR3 is 15 amino acids long. The CDR3 spells CASRQDSSSYNEQFF. CDR3 coding DNA: TGTGCCAGCAGACAAGACAGTAGCTCCTACAATGAGCAGTTCTTC. The complete variable domain, with remaining parts taken from reference TRBV5-5 and TRBJ2-1, reads DAGVTQSPTHLIKTRGQQVTLRCSPISGHKSVSWYQQVLGQGPQFIFQYYEKEERGRGNFPDRFSARQFPNYSSELNVNALLLGDSALYLCASRQDSSSYNEQFFGPGTRLTVL.

This clonotype has a count of ten or more. The gene calls are TRBV6-5 and TRBJ1-5; TRBD1 aligns across 7 bases. Per the germline V gene, CDR1 is MNHEY and CDR2 is SVGAGI. The CDR3 has 16 residues. V gave up 2 bases and J gave up 2 bases; unmatched junction bases: 6. CDR3 loop: CASSYPGGQGNQPQHF. DNA of the CDR3: TGTGCCAGCAGTTACCCTGGCGGACAGGGCAATCAGCCCCAGCATTTT.

The CDR3 DNA is TGTGCCAGCAGCCACGACCTAGGACAGGGCAGAAATTCACCCCTCCACTTT. It encodes CASSHDLGQGRNSPLHF. The genes are TRBV4-2 and TRBJ1-6, with 8 nucleotides matching TRBD1. Per germline, CDR1 LGHNA and CDR2 YNFKEQ. This CDR3 is built from 17 residues. After removal of 3 bases from V and 7 bases from J, the junction contained 11 bases not matched to a gene.

In its sample, this clonotype was seen many times. The DNA for the CDR3 is TGCAGTGCTGCGCGGGGGGAAGAGACCCAGTACTTC. This translates into CSAARGEETQYF. The rearrangement links TRBV20-1 to TRBJ2-5; 8 nucleotides align to TRBD2. This CDR3 comprises 12 residues. With 5 bases clipped from V and 3 bases from J, the junction kept 2 bases outside the gene matches. The germline CDR1 and CDR2 sequences are DFQATT and SNEGSKA (reference sequence).

This clonotype came up a few times. J is TRBJ2-2 and V is TRBV5-1; D call uncertain. V was trimmed by 5 bases and J by 7 bases, leaving 9 bases between them. CDR1 SGHRS and CDR2 YFSETQ come from the germline V gene. The CDR3 runs to 12 residues. The CDR3 protein is CASSWMGGELFF. The CDR3 nucleotides are TGCGCCAGCAGTTGGATGGGCGGGGAGCTGTTTTTT. Variable domain in full (rest from reference TRBV5-1 and TRBJ2-2): KAGVTQTPRYLIKTRGQQVTLSCSPISGHRSVSWYQQTPGQGLQFLFEYFSETQRNKGNFPGRFSGRQFSNSRSEMNVSTLELGDSALYLCASSWMGGELFFGEGSRLTVL.

This clonotype was counted between two and nine times. The chain uses TRBV18 and TRBJ2-7, with D tentatively TRBD2 (6 bases). The V gene lost 6 bases and the J gene lost 0 bases, with 12 bases spanning the gap. Germline V gene data show CDR1 as KGHSH and CDR2 as LQKENI. This CDR3 region has 14 residues. CDR3 loop: CASSFTGSSYEQYV. CDR3 DNA sequence: TGTGCCAGCTCCTTTACCGGGAGCTCCTACGAGCAGTACGTC.

This clonotype was found many times. V and J are TRBV5-1 and TRBJ2-1; D not certain. The CDR3 spans 12 residues. V lost 4 bases, J lost 8 bases, and 10 bases lay in between. The V gene's germline CDR1 is SGHRS and CDR2 YFSETQ. CDR3 sequence reads: CASSGVGDEQFF. The CDR3 bases are TGCGCCAGCAGCGGCGTTGGAGATGAGCAGTTCTTC.